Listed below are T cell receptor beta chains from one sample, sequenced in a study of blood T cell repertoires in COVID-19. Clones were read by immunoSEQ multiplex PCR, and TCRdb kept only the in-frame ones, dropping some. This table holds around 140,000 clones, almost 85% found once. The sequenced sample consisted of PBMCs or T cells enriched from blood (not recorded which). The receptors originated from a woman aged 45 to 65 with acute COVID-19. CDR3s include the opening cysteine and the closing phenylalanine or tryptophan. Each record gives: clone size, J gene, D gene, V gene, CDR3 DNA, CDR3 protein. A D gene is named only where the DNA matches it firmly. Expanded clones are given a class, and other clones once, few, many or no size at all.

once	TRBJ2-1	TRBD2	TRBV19	TGTGCCAGTAGTATTAGCGGGAGGGCTGGTGGGCTTTTAGGGTATGAGCAGTTCTTC	CASSISGRAGGLLGYEQFF
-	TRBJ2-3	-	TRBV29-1	TGCAGCGTTGTACAGGGCGCTCACAGCACAGATACGCAGTATTTT	CSVVQGAHSTDTQYF
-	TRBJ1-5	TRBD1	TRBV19	TGTGCCAGTATAGGACGGACAGGGGGAGAGAGCAATCAGCCCCAGCATTTT	CASIGRTGGESNQPQHF
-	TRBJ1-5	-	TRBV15	TGTGCCACCAGCAGAGGGGAGGGTAGCAATCAGCCCCAGCATTTT	CATSRGEGSNQPQHF
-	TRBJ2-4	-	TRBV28	TGTGCCAGCCTCTCTCAGGGTAGTGGCATTCAGTACTTC	CASLSQGSGIQYF
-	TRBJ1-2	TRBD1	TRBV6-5	TGTGCCAGCAGGCGGGGACAGCAGAACTATGGCTACACCTTC	CASRRGQQNYGYTF
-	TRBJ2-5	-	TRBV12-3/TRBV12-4	TGTGCCAGCAGTATAAGGGAGAAAGAGACCCAGTACTTC	CASSIREKETQYF
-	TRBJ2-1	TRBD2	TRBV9	TGTGCCAGCAGCCAAGGGAGGGATCTGACTAACAATGAGCAGTTCTTC	CASSQGRDLTNNEQFF
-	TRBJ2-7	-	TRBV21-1	TGTGCCAGCAGCAGGACCTTAGGGGCTCGCTACGAGCAGTACTTC	CASSRTLGARYEQYF
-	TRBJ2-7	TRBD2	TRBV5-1	TGCGCCAGCAGCGTTCGGGAGGGCCCCTACGAGCAGTACTTC	CASSVREGPYEQYF
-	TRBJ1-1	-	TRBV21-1	TGTGCCAGCAGCCCCCAGGTACCCAACACTGAAGCTTTCTTT	CASSPQVPNTEAFF
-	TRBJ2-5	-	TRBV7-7	TGTGCCAGCAGCTTACGGGTTGCCGGGGTAGAGACCCAGTACTTC	CASSLRVAGVETQYF
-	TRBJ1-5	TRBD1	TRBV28	TGTGCCAGCAGGGCCCGTACAGGGGACCAGCCCCAGCATTTT	CASRARTGDQPQHF
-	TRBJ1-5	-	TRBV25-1	TGTGCCAGCCCGGGGGGCGATCAGCCCCAGCATTTT	CASPGGDQPQHF
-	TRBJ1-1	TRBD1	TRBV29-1	TGCAGCGTACAAAGACAGGGTCGGATGAACACTGAAGCTTTCTTT	CSVQRQGRMNTEAFF
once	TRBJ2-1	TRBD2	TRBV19	TGTGCCAGTAGCCGGACTAGCGGAGACTACAATGAGCAGTTCTTC	CASSRTSGDYNEQFF
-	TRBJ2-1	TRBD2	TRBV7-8	TGTGCCAGCAGCTTAGCCGGGACTAGCGGGAGTTTGTCCTACAATGAGCAGTTCTTC	CASSLAGTSGSLSYNEQFF
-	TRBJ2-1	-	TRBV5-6	TGTGCCAGCAGCTTTGCGGGACAGGGGACTAGCGGTGTTAATGAGCAGTTCTTC	CASSFAGQGTSGVNEQFF
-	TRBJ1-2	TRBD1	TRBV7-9	TGTGCCAGCAGCTTTCAGGGGGATGATGGCTACACCTTC	CASSFQGDDGYTF
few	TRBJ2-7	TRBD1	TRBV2	TGTGCCAGCAGACAAACCGGGACAGGGGACTTGCAGTACTTC	CASRQTGTGDLQYF
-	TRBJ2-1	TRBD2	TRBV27	TGTGCCAGCAGTCCCGGACTAGCGGGATATGCTGAGCAGTTCTTC	CASSPGLAGYAEQFF
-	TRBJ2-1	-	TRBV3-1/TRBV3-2	TGTGCCAGCAGCCGAACTAATAGTGAGCAGTTCTTC	CASSRTNSEQFF
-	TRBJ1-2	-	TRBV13	TGTGCCAGCAGCTTAGGCCCACGGACAGAACCTAACTATGGCTACACCTTC	CASSLGPRTEPNYGYTF
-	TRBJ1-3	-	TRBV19	TGTGCCAGTACCCGGACATCTGGAAACACCATATATTTT	CASTRTSGNTIYF
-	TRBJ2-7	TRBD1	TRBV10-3	TGTGCCATCAGTGAGTCTCGGGGACAGGGGTCTTACGAGCAGTACTTC	CAISESRGQGSYEQYF
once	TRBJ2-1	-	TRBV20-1	TGCAGTGCTAGCCAGGGCAATGAGCAGTTCTTC	CSASQGNEQFF
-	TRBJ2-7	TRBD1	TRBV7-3	TGTGCCAGCAGCTACCGACAGGGGGGAGAGCAGTACTTC	CASSYRQGGEQYF
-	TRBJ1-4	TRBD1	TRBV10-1	TGCGCCAGCAAGGACAGGGGGCCCTCCGGCCAAGGGTTGTCGCTTTTT	CASKDRGPSGQGLSLF
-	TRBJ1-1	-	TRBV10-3	TGTGCCATCAGTCGAGAGGACACTGAAGCTTTCTTT	CAISREDTEAFF
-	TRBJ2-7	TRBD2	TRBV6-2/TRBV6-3	TGTGCCAGCAGTTACGAGCGGGGTTCCTACGAGCAGTACTTC	CASSYERGSYEQYF
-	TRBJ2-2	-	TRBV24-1	TGTGCCACCAGTGATTCCAGGGAAACCGGGGAGCTGTTTTTT	CATSDSRETGELFF
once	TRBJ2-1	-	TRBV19	TGTGCCAGTAGTGGGGGACACCTACAAAACAATGAGCAGTTCTTC	CASSGGHLQNNEQFF
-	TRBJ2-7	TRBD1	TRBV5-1	TGCGCCAGCAGTCTCCGGGCGGACAGGGTGTTGACGGCCTACGAGCAGTACTTC	CASSLRADRVLTAYEQYF
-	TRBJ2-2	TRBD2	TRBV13	TGTGCCAGCAGCTTAAGTAGGGGACTAGTAGGCACCGGGGAGCTGTTTTTT	CASSLSRGLVGTGELFF
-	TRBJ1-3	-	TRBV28	TGTGCCAGCAGTTTATTGTACGGATTGGGCCTACCCTCTGGAAACACCATATATTTT	CASSLLYGLGLPSGNTIYF
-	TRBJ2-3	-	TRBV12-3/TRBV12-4	TGTGCCAGCAGTCCGCAGACAGATACGCAGTATTTT	CASSPQTDTQYF